The next 27 T cell receptor beta chains were all read from a single sample in a study of T cells in Graves' hyperthyroidism and ophthalmopathy. Amplified TCR beta CDR3 regions derived from RNA transcripts. The HTBI primer set was used in a first-round RT-PCR of the TCR CDR3. TCRdb ran MiXCR on the multiplex PCR reads and lists one entry per CDR3 protein. The sample includes hundreds of thousands of distinct CDR3 sequences, about 43% of them seen just once. The sample was peripheral blood or thyroid tissue (not recorded which). The receptors derive from a woman between 18 and 29 years old with Graves' hyperthyroidism.

This clonotype was counted many times. The V call is TRBV7-3, the J call TRBJ1-1; D not resolved. Per germline, CDR1 SGHTA and CDR2 FQGTGA. This CDR3 is 15 amino acids long. V dropped 5 bases and J dropped 3 bases, with 16 bases sitting between them. The chain's CDR3 is CASSERAVKDTEAFF. CDR3 DNA: TGTGCCAGCAGCGAGAGGGCAGTGAAGGACACTGAAGCTTTCTTT. The full variable domain, with the rest looked up from reference TRBV7-3 and TRBJ1-1, is GAGVSQTPSNKVTEKGKYVELRCDPISGHTALYWYRQSLGQGPEFLIYFQGTGAADDSGLPNDRFFAVRPEGSVSTLKIQRTERGDSAVYLCASSERAVKDTEAFFGQGTRLTVV.

The genes are TRBV11-2 and TRBJ1-1; D unresolved. Trimming left V 7 bases short and J 1 base short, with 13 bases between. Germline CDR1 is SGHAT and CDR2 is FQNNGV. The CDR3 has 14 residues. CDR3 amino acids: CASKPERENTEAFF. Here the CDR3 DNA reads TGTGCCAGCAAGCCAGAGAGGGAGAACACTGAAGCTTTCTTT.

This clonotype has a count of ten or more. This chain uses TRBV10-2 with TRBJ1-5; D is unclear. The CDR3 consists of 15 residues. V lost 2 bases, J lost 0 bases, and 8 bases lay in between. Germline V gene sequence: CDR1 WSHSY, CDR2 SAAADI. CDR3 sequence (DNA): TGCGCCAGCAGTGAGGCAGGTTATAGCAATCAGCCCCAGCATTTT. Translation gives CASSEAGYSNQPQHF.

The V gene is TRBV20-1, the J gene TRBJ2-7; TRBD2 is a possible D gene (5 bases). Looked up from germline, CDR1 is DFQATT and CDR2 is SNEGSKA (reference sequence). V was pared by 1 base and J by 0 bases, with 10 bases between. The CDR3 loop spans 14 amino acids. The CDR3 loop reads CSARGAVSSYEQYF. In nucleotides, the CDR3 is TGCAGTGCTAGAGGAGCGGTGAGCTCCTACGAGCAGTACTTC.

This clonotype was recorded at least ten times. V gene TRBV7-9 combines with J gene TRBJ2-7; no clear D gene. Per the germline V gene, CDR1 is SEHNR and CDR2 is FQNEAQ (reference sequence). The CDR3 runs to 13 residues. Trimming removed 1 base from V and 6 bases from J, with 10 bases in between. The DNA of the CDR3 is TGTGCCAGCAGCTTAGAAACGGCCCGCGAGCAGTACTTC. Protein: CASSLETAREQYF.

The V call is TRBV5-4, the J call TRBJ2-7; D possibly matches TRBD1 or TRBD2 (5 bases each). The CDR3 runs to 14 residues. The germline CDR1 and CDR2 sequences are SGHNT and YYREEE (reference sequence). Trimming took off 3 bases at V and 1 base at J, with 11 bases between the two ends. CDR3 in amino acids: CASSSGSWSYEQYF. In DNA, the CDR3 is TGTGCCAGCAGCTCAGGGAGCTGGTCCTACGAGCAGTACTTC.

Worth noting for this clonotype: A much larger clone is a single base away; this may be a read error. This rearrangement joins TRBV29-1 to TRBJ1-1; 7 nucleotides match TRBD1. Germline values: CDR1 SQVTM, CDR2 ANQGSEA. The CDR3 loop spans 13 amino acids. CDR3 bases: TGCAGCTTTGAAGGAAGGGGGCAGGTTGAAGCTTTCTTT. Translation gives CSFEGRGQVEAFF.

This clonotype has more than one count but fewer than ten. The chain carries TRBV20-1 and TRBJ1-6; 12 bases are a match to TRBD1. Germline CDR1 and CDR2: DFQATT and SNEGSKA (reference sequence). The CDR3 spans 17 residues. The J segment lost 9 bases and the V segment lost 1 base, leaving 10 bases of the junction unmatched. CDR3 residues: CSARGSPGQGATSPLHF. Here the CDR3 DNA reads TGCAGTGCTAGAGGTTCTCCGGGACAGGGGGCCACTTCACCCCTCCACTTT.

The CDR3 coding sequence is TGTGCCAGCAGTTTGGGGGTACGTGGTCAGCCCCAGCATTTT. This sequence encodes CASSLGVRGQPQHF. The V call is TRBV7-3, the J call TRBJ1-5; D is perhaps TRBD1 (5 bases). Germline V gives CDR1 SGHTA, CDR2 FQGTGA. This CDR3 is 14 amino acids long. Trimming left V 6 bases short and J 6 bases short, with 15 bases between. Full variable domain (missing parts from reference TRBV7-3 and TRBJ1-5): GAGVSQTPSNKVTEKGKYVELRCDPISGHTALYWYRQSLGQGPEFLIYFQGTGAADDSGLPNDRFFAVRPEGSVSTLKIQRTERGDSAVYLCASSLGVRGQPQHFGDGTRLSIL.

This clonotype was detected a few times. V gene TRBV7-9 combines with J gene TRBJ2-7, with D possibly being TRBD1 (5 bases). Germline lookup yields CDR1 SEHNR and CDR2 FQNEAQ (reference sequence). The CDR3 runs to 14 residues. V was shortened by 2 bases and J by 0 bases, with 8 bases between the two germline ends. This CDR3 is CASSLQGYSYEQYF. The CDR3 nucleotides are TGTGCCAGCAGCTTACAGGGTTACTCCTACGAGCAGTACTTC.

On this clonotype: At one boundary the junction diverges from the germline segment, which might be a read error. This chain links TRBV5-6 with TRBJ2-5; the match to TRBD1 covers 9 bases. Per germline, CDR1 SGHDT and CDR2 YYEEEE. The CDR3 totals 15 residues. The CDR3 bases are TGTGTCAGCAGAAACGTCGGACAGGGGTTAGGGACCCAGTACTTC. It is translated as CVSRNVGQGLGTQYF.

The chain carries TRBV20-1 and TRBJ1-4; D gene unclear. This CDR3 is built from 13 residues. Trimming shortened V by 6 bases and J by 7 bases, and 15 bases separated the two germline ends. Germline V gene data show CDR1 as DFQATT and CDR2 as SNEGSKA (reference sequence). CDR3 DNA: TGCAGTGCCCCCATCGTTAGTACTGAAAAACTGTTTTTT. As protein: CSAPIVSTEKLFF.

This clonotype appeared a single time. J is TRBJ2-5 and V is TRBV6-1, with a tentative D call TRBD1 (6 bases). The V gene lost 6 bases and the J gene lost 0 bases, with 20 bases spanning the gap. Germline CDR1 and CDR2: MNHNS and SASEGT. The CDR3 covers 17 residues. The DNA for the CDR3 is TGTGCCAGCAGCCAAGAGGCAGGGGCCAAGTACCAAGAGACCCAGTACTTC. It yields the protein CASSQEAGAKYQETQYF.

The chain carries TRBV7-8 and TRBJ1-1; 11 bases are shared with TRBD1. The ends lost 5 bases at V and 4 bases at J; junction bases unmatched: 9. CDR1 and CDR2 from the germline V gene are SGHVS and FQNEAQ. The CDR3 is made up of 16 amino acids. The CDR3 here is CASSQAQGTGGTEAFF. The CDR3 coding sequence is TGTGCCAGCAGCCAAGCCCAAGGGACAGGGGGCACTGAAGCTTTCTTT.

A word on this clonotype: No conserved phenylalanine or tryptophan is present at the end of the CDR3, so a read error is the likely explanation. Because the CDR3's place on the DNA is in doubt, the DNA is left out and the CDR3 is given as listed by TCRdb. The rearrangement joins TRBV15 to TRBJ1-4. The CDR3 region is 8 residues in length, termini included. The germline CDR1 and CDR2 sequences are LNHNV and YYDKDF (reference sequence). Here the CDR3 reads CATSRDAA.

The table lists this clonotype with a count of one. This sequence joins TRBV25-1 and TRBJ1-2, with D unclear. The length of the CDR3 is 11 residues. Looked up from germline, CDR1 is MGHDK and CDR2 is SYGVNS. CDR3 protein: CATGFEEGYTF. For the CDR3, the DNA is TGTGCTACGGGGTTCGAAGAGGGCTACACCTTC.

Concerning this clonotype itself: The junction does not match germline at one end; this may be a read error. The CDR3 DNA sequence: TGTGCCAGCCACAGGGTGAACACTTTT. It yields the protein CASHRVNTF. The chain employs TRBV7-8 and TRBJ2-2; D is perhaps TRBD1 (6 bases). Per the germline V gene, CDR1 is SGHVS and CDR2 is FQNEAQ. The CDR3 contains 9 residues.

The rearrangement joins TRBV19 to TRBJ1-3; D not certain. CDR3 length: 15 residues. V lost 3 bases, J lost 4 bases, and 13 bases lay in between. Germline V gene sequence: CDR1 LNHDA, CDR2 SQIVND (reference sequence). The CDR3 protein is CASSMKKVPGNTIYF. DNA for the CDR3: TGTGCCAGTAGTATGAAGAAAGTCCCCGGAAACACCATATATTTT.

To note about this clonotype: A much more abundant neighbour one base away suggests this may be a read error. The rearrangement links TRBV7-9 to TRBJ1-1; no clear D. Per germline, CDR1 SEHNR and CDR2 FQNEAQ (reference sequence). The CDR3 extends over 13 amino acids. CDR3 bases: TGTGCCAGCCTGGCCCCTGGGATGGGTGAAGCTCTCTTT. Translating it yields CASLAPGMGEALF.

V usage is TRBV2 and J usage is TRBJ2-5; 9 bases agree with TRBD1. Germline-derived CDR1 and CDR2 are SNHLY and FYNNEI. This CDR3 is built from 13 residues. V lost 3 bases, J lost 7 bases, and 3 bases stayed unmatched. The CDR3 here is CASSEGTGSTQYF. The CDR3 DNA follows: TGTGCCAGCAGTGAGGGGACAGGGTCGACCCAGTACTTC.

This clonotype was recorded many times. The chain employs TRBV20-1 and TRBJ1-2, with a possible D match to TRBD1 (6 bases). Germline CDR1 reads DFQATT; CDR2 reads SNEGSKA (reference sequence). With 5 bases removed from V and 0 bases from J, the gap between germline ends came to 13 bases. This CDR3 has 14 residues. The CDR3 here is CSADGTPANYGYTF. The CDR3 DNA is TGCAGTGCTGACGGGACACCGGCTAACTATGGCTACACCTTC.

The chain has TRBV4-1 and TRBJ1-5; 8 positions match TRBD1. CDR1 and CDR2 (germline): MGHRA, YSYEKL. This CDR3 comprises 18 residues. J gave up 7 bases and V 1 base, and 15 bases lay outside the gene matches. DNA of the CDR3: TGCGCCAGCAGCCAAGCTGGCTTCTCGGACAGGGAAGGGCAGCCCCAGCATTTT. Translation: CASSQAGFSDREGQPQHF.

The V call is TRBV11-3, the J call TRBJ1-1; weak D call: TRBD1 (6 bases). In germline, CDR1 is SGHNT, CDR2 YENEEA. The CDR3 runs 15 residues. Deletions cut 5 bases from V and 0 bases from J, with 13 bases between. For the CDR3, the DNA is TGTGCCAGCAGCACTCCGACAGGTATGAACACTGAAGCTTTCTTT. Translating it yields CASSTPTGMNTEAFF.

The genes are TRBV7-9 and TRBJ1-5, with TRBD1 identical over 7 bases. V lost 5 bases and J lost 6; bases outside the gene matches: 7. Germline assignment: CDR1 SEHNR and CDR2 FQNEAQ (reference sequence). This CDR3 region has 14 residues. The CDR3 DNA sequence: TGTGCCAGCAGCCAAGATAACAGGGGTCAGCCCCAGCATTTT. Translation: CASSQDNRGQPQHF.

The DNA for the CDR3 is TGTGCCAGCAGAGATACTGGTTACAATCAGCCCCAGCATTTT. It specifies CASRDTGYNQPQHF. The chain couples TRBV2 to TRBJ1-5; D gene uncertain. Germline CDR1 is SNHLY and CDR2 is FYNNEI. The CDR3 has 14 residues. V shed 6 bases and J shed 3 bases, with 12 bases lying between them.

The CDR3 nucleotides are TGTGCCACCACCCAAGGAGCGGGAGGGCCCACCGGGGAGCTGTTTTTT. This translates into CATTQGAGGPTGELFF. The chain couples TRBV24-1 to TRBJ2-2, with TRBD2 matching 10 bases. The V gene's germline CDR1 is KGHDR and CDR2 SFDVKD. CDR3 length: 16 residues. The V gene end was trimmed by 8 bases and the J gene end by 4 bases; junction bases not matched to a gene: 9.

CDR3 sequence: CSVGSGNSPLHF. CDR3 sequence (DNA): TGCAGCGTAGGGAGCGGTAATTCACCCCTCCACTTT. This chain uses TRBV29-1 with TRBJ1-6, with no clear D. V lost 6 bases to trimming and J lost 6 bases, with 9 bases between them. Germline CDR1 SQVTM, CDR2 ANQGSEA. This CDR3 is 12 amino acids long. The complete variable domain, with remaining parts taken from reference TRBV29-1 and TRBJ1-6, reads SAVISQKPSRDICQRGTSLTIQCQVDSQVTMMFWYRQQPGQSLTLIATANQGSEATYESGFVIDKFPISRPNLTFSTLTVSNMSPEDSSIYLCSVGSGNSPLHFGNGTRLTVT.